The clone carrying this T cell receptor beta chain was seen ten or more times. The antigen remains undetermined. The data were taken from a study of metastatic and nonmetastatic thyroid tumors. Study outcomes and limitations: Benign nodules were reported to have significantly lower TCR beta diversity than malignant thyroid tumors, in blood and tumor.

TCRdb used MiXCR to call clones anew from the PCR reads. The sample includes over 35,000 clones, roughly a sixth of them seen just once. The CDR3 is 16 residues long. Losses at the gene ends were 0 bases for V and 5 bases for J; bases not matched to a gene: 5. The V gene's germline CDR1 is LNHNV and CDR2 YYDKDF (reference sequence). All patients were untreated before thyroid surgery. Sample: tumor tissue. The chain carries TRBV15 and TRBJ1-5; 9 positions match TRBD1. The source of this sequence is a female donor with papillary thyroid cancer or a benign thyroid nodule (not recorded which). Some clones in this sample may be carry-over from other donors' samples. The CDR3 protein is CATSRERQGVHQPQHF. CDR3 DNA sequence: TGTGCCACCAGCAGAGAAAGACAGGGGGTACATCAGCCCCAGCATTTT.